This T cell receptor (beta chain) was captured by sequencing in a study of OX40 agonist ivuxolimab in advanced cancers. Overall study: Earlier anti-PD-1, anti-PD-L1 or anti-CTLA-4 therapy was permitted; over 35% had received some. Partial responses were seen in three patients, one with hepatocellular carcinoma and two with cutaneous melanoma.

CDR1 and CDR2 from the germline V gene are MNHEY and SMNVEV (reference sequence). V dropped 6 bases and J dropped 2 bases, with 11 bases sitting between them. The CDR3 runs to 13 residues. Comment on this clone: Its antigen is currently unknown.

Generated by immunoSEQ multiplex PCR, the TCRdb table keeps only in-frame clones and is missing some. Of about 91,000 clones in the sample, around four fifths are singletons; the top ten hold approximately 1.2%. Study-level results: There were, on average, more expanded clones in CD8+ T cells than in CD4+. At 0.1 to 3.0 mg/kg and by week 6, CD4+ and CD8+ T cells in the blood had expanded clonally.

The V gene is TRBV27, the J gene TRBJ2-7, with a possible D match to TRBD1 (5 bases). This clonotype originated in an adult with an advanced solid tumor such as melanoma, head and neck, liver or kidney cancer. This material consisted of CD4+ or CD8+ T cells sorted from blood, taken in a trial of the OX40 agonist ivuxolimab. CDR3 sequence: CASRRRETYEQYF. The CDR3 DNA sequence: TGTGCCAGCAGGCGCAGGGAAACCTACGAGCAGTACTTC.